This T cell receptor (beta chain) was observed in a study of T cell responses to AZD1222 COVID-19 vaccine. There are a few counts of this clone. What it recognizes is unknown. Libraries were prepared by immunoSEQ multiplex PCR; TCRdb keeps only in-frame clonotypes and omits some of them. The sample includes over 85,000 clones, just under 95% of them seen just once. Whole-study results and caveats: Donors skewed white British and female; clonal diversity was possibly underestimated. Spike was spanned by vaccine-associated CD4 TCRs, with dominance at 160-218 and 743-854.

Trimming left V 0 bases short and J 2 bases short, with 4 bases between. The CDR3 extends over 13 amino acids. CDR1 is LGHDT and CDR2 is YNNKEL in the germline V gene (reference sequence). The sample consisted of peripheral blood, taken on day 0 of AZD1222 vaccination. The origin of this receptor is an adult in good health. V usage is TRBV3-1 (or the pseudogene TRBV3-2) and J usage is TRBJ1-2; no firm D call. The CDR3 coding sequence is TGTGCCAGCAGCCAAGAGGCGAACTATGGCTACACCTTC. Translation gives CASSQEANYGYTF.